A single sample is the source of the 9 T cell receptor beta chains below, sequenced in a study of blood T cell repertoires in COVID-19. Sequenced by immunoSEQ multiplex PCR; TCRdb stores in-frame clones only, minus some. Of some 240,000 clones listed, roughly four fifths are singletons. The sample consisted of peripheral blood. All receptors derive from a woman over 75 with COVID-19, enrolled during active disease.

This sequence joins TRBV5-1 and TRBJ1-1, with a possible D match to TRBD1 (5 bases). The CDR3 is 15 amino acids. Germline V lookup: CDR1 SGHRS, CDR2 YFSETQ. The V end lost 0 bases, the J end lost 1 base, and 10 bases lay between the germline ends. CDR3 in amino acids: CASSLVVTGNTEAFF. The CDR3 DNA follows: TGCGCCAGCAGCTTGGTGGTCACAGGGAACACTGAAGCTTTCTTT.

Written as DNA, the CDR3 is TGTGCCAGCAGTCCCGGGACAGGGGATAAGGGAGCTTTCTTT. Its translation: CASSPGTGDKGAFF. This chain links TRBV7-3 with TRBJ1-1; 10 bases match TRBD1. CDR1 is SGHTA, CDR2 FQGTGA, per germline. V lost 6 bases and J lost 10; bases outside the gene matches: 11. The CDR3 is 14 residues long.

The chain recombines TRBV28 with TRBJ1-5, with D perhaps TRBD1 (5 bases). This CDR3 spans 16 amino acids. V was clipped by 6 bases and J by 7 bases, with 22 bases between them. Germline assignment: CDR1 MDHEN and CDR2 SYDVKM. In nucleotides, the CDR3 is TGTGCCAGCAGCTCCCCGACAGCGATAGGGTGGCAGCCCCAGCATTTT. It is translated as CASSSPTAIGWQPQHF.

V usage is TRBV24-1 and J usage is TRBJ2-1; 10 positions agree with TRBD1. There are 19 residues in the CDR3. The trim removed 4 bases at V and 0 bases at J, leaving 11 bases unmatched. The germline gives CDR1 KGHDR, CDR2 SFDVKD. CDR3 amino acids: CATSDQRTGGYNSYNEQFF. CDR3 bases: TGTGCCACCAGTGACCAACGGACAGGGGGATACAACTCCTACAATGAGCAGTTCTTC.

The CDR3 DNA reads TGTGCCAGCAGCGCAATCTCAGGGTTTGCTACGCAGTATTTT. Amino acids: CASSAISGFATQYF. The chain carries TRBV7-9 and TRBJ2-3; weak D call: TRBD1 (5 bases). Per germline, CDR1 SEHNR and CDR2 FQNEAQ (reference sequence). The CDR3 consists of 14 residues. The V end lost 5 bases, the J end lost 8 bases, and 17 bases lay between the germline ends.

V usage is TRBV15 and J usage is TRBJ2-1; TRBD2 matches at 13 bases. Germline trimming cut 5 bases from V and 1 base from J; bases unmatched to any gene: 14. Per the germline V gene, CDR1 is LNHNV and CDR2 is YYDKDF (reference sequence). This CDR3 has 20 residues. DNA for the CDR3: TGTGCCACCAGCCTCCCTAGGGGACTAGCGGGAAGAGGATCCTACAATGAGCAGTTCTTC. Protein sequence: CATSLPRGLAGRGSYNEQFF.

The chain employs TRBV5-1 and TRBJ1-3, with D uncertain. The CDR3 runs 15 residues. Trimming removed 0 bases from V and 0 bases from J, with 7 bases in between. The V gene's germline CDR1 is SGHRS and CDR2 YFSETQ. CDR3 residues: CASSLEAGSGNTIYF. The CDR3, as DNA: TGCGCCAGCAGCTTGGAGGCAGGCTCTGGAAACACCATATATTTT. The variable domain in full, with the rest retrieved from reference TRBV5-1 and TRBJ1-3, is KAGVTQTPRYLIKTRGQQVTLSCSPISGHRSVSWYQQTPGQGLQFLFEYFSETQRNKGNFPGRFSGRQFSNSRSEMNVSTLELGDSALYLCASSLEAGSGNTIYFGEGSWLTVV.

The chain employs TRBV6-5 and TRBJ2-2; 7 bases agree with TRBD1. Trimming at V came to 8 bases and at J to 5 bases, leaving 11 bases not matched to a gene. In germline, CDR1 is MNHEY, CDR2 SVGAGI. CDR3 length: 15 residues. The CDR3 DNA sequence: TGTGCCAGCGCCACCCGACAGGGAGCGACCGGGGAGCTGTTTTTT. Translating gives CASATRQGATGELFF.

This clone was seen a handful of times. This chain connects TRBV2 to TRBJ1-5, with D possibly being TRBD1 (5 bases). Trimming stripped 4 bases from V and 1 base from J, with 14 bases between. CDR3 length: 16 residues. The V gene's germline CDR1 is SNHLY and CDR2 FYNNEI. CDR3 sequence reads: CASSVAGGLSNQPQHF. DNA of the CDR3: TGTGCCAGCAGTGTAGCGGGGGGTTTGAGCAATCAGCCCCAGCATTTT.